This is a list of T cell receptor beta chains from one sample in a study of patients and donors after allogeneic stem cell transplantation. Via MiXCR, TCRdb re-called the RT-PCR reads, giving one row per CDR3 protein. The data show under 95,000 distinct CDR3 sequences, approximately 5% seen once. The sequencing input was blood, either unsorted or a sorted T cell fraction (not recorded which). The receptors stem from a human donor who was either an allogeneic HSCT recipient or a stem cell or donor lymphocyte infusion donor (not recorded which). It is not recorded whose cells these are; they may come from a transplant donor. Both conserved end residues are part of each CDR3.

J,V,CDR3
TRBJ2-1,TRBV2,CASSMFGEGGGEQFF
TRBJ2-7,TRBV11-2,CASSPIRRLSGKDYEQYF
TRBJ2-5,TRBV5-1,CASSLGGSGSRQETQYF
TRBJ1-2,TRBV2,CASSEIGFYGYTF
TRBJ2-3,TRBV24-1,CATSDATGFGTDTQYF
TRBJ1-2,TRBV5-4,CASSLGQGLGGYTF
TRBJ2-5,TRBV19,CATRGGETQYF
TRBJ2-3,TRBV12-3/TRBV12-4,CASSFRQGGTDTQYF
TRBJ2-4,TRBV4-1,CASSHIAGEGLKNIQYF
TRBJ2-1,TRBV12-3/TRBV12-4,CASTKTSGGVYNEQFF
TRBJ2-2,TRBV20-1,CSARASGSRSGELFF
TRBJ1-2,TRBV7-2,CASSLVPGTSYGYTF
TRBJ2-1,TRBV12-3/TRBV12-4,CASSLVPAYNEQFF
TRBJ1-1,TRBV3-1,CASSQVGMNTEAFF
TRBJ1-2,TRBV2,CASSESGSSRYGYTF
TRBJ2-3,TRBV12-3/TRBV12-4,CASSLVASRGYF
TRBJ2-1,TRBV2,CASKVAGWPNEQFF
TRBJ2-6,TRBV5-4,CASSLGSGSGANVLTF
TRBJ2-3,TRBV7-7,CASSADGISSTDTQYF
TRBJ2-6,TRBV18,CASSQSLHGAGANVLTF
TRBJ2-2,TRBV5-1,CASSSFNTGNTGELFF
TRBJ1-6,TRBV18,CASSPLRDNSPLHF
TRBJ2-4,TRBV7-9,CASSLETGLKNIQYF
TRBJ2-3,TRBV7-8,CASSLGRPDSDTQYF
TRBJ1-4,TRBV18,CASSPRPGQGGNEKLFF
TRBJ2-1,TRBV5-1,CASSLELAGDNEQFF
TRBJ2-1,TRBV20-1,CSVLPTGNAYNEQFF
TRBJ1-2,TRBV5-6,CASSPTVGYGYTF
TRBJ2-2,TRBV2,CASRTAANTGELVF
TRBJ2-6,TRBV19,CASRGTGYSGANVLTF
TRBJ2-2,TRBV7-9,CASSLRTGRTGELFF
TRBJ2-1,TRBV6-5,CASSYSGGRVDNEQFF
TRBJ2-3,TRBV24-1,CATSGVYTDTQYF
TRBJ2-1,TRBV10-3,CAISESKGLNEQFF
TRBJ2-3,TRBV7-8,CASSRWTPGDTQYF
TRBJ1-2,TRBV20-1,CSARDGVKVDGYTF